The 19 T cell receptor beta chains presented below share a single source sample, sequenced in a study of cytomegalovirus exposure and HLA in healthy donors. Both 60 Vbeta primers and 13 Jbeta primers went into the PCR. Using immunoSEQ multiplex PCR, the repertoire was profiled, and TCRdb retains in-frame clones only, with some absent. The table records over 75,000 clones, roughly 75% of them present only once. The specimen sequenced was PBMCs. These receptors were taken from a woman aged 55-69 years in good health and CMV-seronegative.

With respect to this clone: A read error may produce the germline difference seen at one junction end. The genes are TRBV2 and TRBJ1-2; maybe TRBD1 (6 bases). The CDR3 covers 14 residues. Germline assignment: CDR1 SNHLY and CDR2 FYNNEI. In DNA form, the CDR3 reads TGTGCCAGCAGTGAACCTATAAGTTCGGGACAAGTTATCTTC. This codes for CASSEPISSGQVIF.

The rearrangement uses TRBV27 and TRBJ2-6; D remains ambiguous. Germline V lookup: CDR1 MNHEY, CDR2 SMNVEV (reference sequence). This CDR3 is built from 13 residues. The V and J ends lost 2 bases and 4 bases respectively, with 3 bases between them. CDR3 sequence (DNA): TGTGCCAGCAGTTTACGGGGGGCCAACGTCCTGACTTTC. Amino acids: CASSLRGANVLTF.

CDR3 in amino acids: CASSDFPGAEQYF. The CDR3 region has the DNA TGTGCCAGCAGTGATTTTCCAGGGGCCGAGCAGTACTTC. The V and J genes are TRBV6-1 and TRBJ2-7; possible D gene TRBD1, 6 bases. Trimming left V 3 bases short and J 6 bases short, with 12 bases between. Germline assignment: CDR1 MNHNS and CDR2 SASEGT. The CDR3 is made up of 13 amino acids.

The chain recombines TRBV9 with TRBJ2-2; 11 bases fit TRBD2. Germline V gene data show CDR1 as SGDLS and CDR2 as YYNGEE. The V segment lost 0 bases and the J segment 0 bases; nucleotides outside the gene matches: 4. The CDR3 contains 18 residues. The CDR3 bases are TGTGCCAGCAGCGTAGGCCTTAGCGGGGGGGCGAACACCGGGGAGCTGTTTTTT. Its protein product is CASSVGLSGGANTGELFF.

V gene TRBV7-8 combines with J gene TRBJ1-2; D remains ambiguous. The CDR3 loop spans 14 amino acids. Deletions cut 1 base from V and 4 bases from J, with 10 bases between. Germline V lookup: CDR1 SGHVS, CDR2 FQNEAQ. CDR3 in amino acids: CASSLGWQSYGYTF. CDR3 sequence (DNA): TGTGCCAGCAGCTTAGGTTGGCAAAGCTATGGCTACACCTTC.

In this sample, this clone turned up a few times. This chain uses TRBV2 with TRBJ2-3, with D hard to call. The CDR3 sequence is 12 residues long. The V gene lost 7 bases and the J gene lost 4 bases, with 9 bases spanning the gap. Per the germline V gene, CDR1 is SNHLY and CDR2 is FYNNEI. The CDR3, as DNA: TGTGCCAGCAAGTTAGTTTCAGATACGCAGTATTTT. Translated, it gives CASKLVSDTQYF.

The chain combines TRBV11-3 with TRBJ2-1, with D tentatively TRBD2 (6 bases). The V end was cut by 5 bases, the J end by 3 bases, with 11 bases between. Germline V lookup: CDR1 SGHNT, CDR2 YENEEA. This CDR3 comprises 14 residues. CDR3 region: CASSPGADYNEQFF. In nucleotides, the CDR3 is TGTGCCAGCAGCCCGGGAGCCGACTACAATGAGCAGTTCTTC.

This chain links TRBV27 with TRBJ1-1, with 8 nucleotides matching TRBD1. The V gene end was trimmed by 6 bases and the J gene end by 10 bases; junction bases not matched to a gene: 10. The CDR3 length is 13 residues. Germline V CDR1 and CDR2: MNHEY, SMNVEV (reference sequence). The CDR3: CASSRGDRSRAFF. The CDR3 nucleotides are TGTGCCAGCAGCCGGGGGGACAGGAGCCGAGCTTTCTTT.

The chain employs TRBV6-6 and TRBJ2-7, with TRBD2 matching over 7 bases. Losses at the gene ends were 5 bases for V and 4 bases for J; bases not matched to a gene: 2. CDR1 MNHNY and CDR2 SVGAGI come from the germline V gene (reference sequence). CDR3 length equals 12 residues. The CDR3 spells CASSDSGYEQYF. In DNA form, the CDR3 reads TGTGCCAGCAGTGATAGCGGGTACGAGCAGTACTTC.

This rearrangement joins TRBV6-5 to TRBJ1-1; the D is unclear. This CDR3 region has 15 residues. The V gene lost 5 bases and the J gene lost 1 base, with 14 bases spanning the gap. The germline V gene encodes CDR1 MNHEY and CDR2 SVGAGI. The DNA for the CDR3 is TGTGCCAGCAGTCCCCCTCGAGAGGAGAACACTGAAGCTTTCTTT. Protein sequence: CASSPPREENTEAFF.

The chain is built from TRBV10-2 and TRBJ2-5; 11 nucleotides agree with TRBD2. V was clipped by 8 bases and J by 5 bases; unmatched bases: 4. CDR3 length: 13 residues. The germline CDR1 and CDR2 sequences are WSHSY and SAAADI. CDR3 DNA: TGCGCCAGCGGTGTAGCGGGAGGGGAGACCCAGTACTTC. It encodes CASGVAGGETQYF.

This rearrangement joins TRBV4-3 to TRBJ2-3; TRBD1 aligns across 9 bases. The germline V gene encodes CDR1 LGHNA and CDR2 YSLEER. The CDR3 runs 19 residues. V was pared by 2 bases and J by 2 bases, with 14 bases of the junction left unmatched. The chain's CDR3 is CASSQTLPVGQGYTDTQYF. The CDR3, as DNA: TGCGCCAGCAGCCAAACCCTCCCCGTCGGACAGGGGTACACAGATACGCAGTATTTT.

The V gene is TRBV28, the J gene TRBJ1-1, with 7 positions matching TRBD1. V dropped 5 bases and J dropped 8; count of bases not matched to a gene: 5. CDR1 is MDHEN and CDR2 is SYDVKM in the germline V gene. The CDR3 covers 12 residues. CDR3: CASSDRALEAFF. CDR3 nucleotides: TGTGCCAGCAGTGACAGGGCTCTCGAAGCTTTCTTT.

V gene TRBV4-1 combines with J gene TRBJ2-5; possibly TRBD1 for D (6 bases). Trimming took 0 bases from V and 4 from J, leaving 21 bases between them. Per germline, CDR1 MGHRA and CDR2 YSYEKL. The CDR3 consists of 18 residues. CDR3 loop: CASSQEAYVGGRLETQYF. Here the CDR3 DNA reads TGCGCCAGCAGCCAAGAGGCCTACGTTGGGGGCCGATTAGAGACCCAGTACTTC.

This rearrangement joins TRBV6-1 to TRBJ2-1, with D unresolved. This CDR3 has 13 residues. The germline V and J ends were trimmed by 8 bases and 0 bases, with 8 bases remaining between them. The germline CDR1 and CDR2 sequences are MNHNS and SASEGT. CDR3: CASDISSYNEQFF. The CDR3 region has the DNA TGTGCCAGCGACATCAGCTCCTACAATGAGCAGTTCTTC.

This chain links TRBV4-3 with TRBJ1-5; no reliable D call. Looked up from germline, CDR1 is LGHNA and CDR2 is YSLEER. Trimming took 0 bases from V and 1 from J, leaving 7 bases between them. CDR3 length: 15 residues. This CDR3 reads CASSQEWQSNQPQHF. The DNA for the CDR3 is TGCGCCAGCAGCCAAGAGTGGCAGAGCAATCAGCCCCAGCATTTT.

The chain is built from TRBV27 and TRBJ2-3; 7 positions match TRBD2. Germline CDR1 is MNHEY and CDR2 is SMNVEV (reference sequence). The CDR3 loop spans 14 amino acids. With V trimmed by 6 bases and J by 2 bases, 5 bases remained unmatched. CDR3 sequence reads: CASSREGHTDTQYF. CDR3 sequence (DNA): TGTGCCAGCAGCAGGGAGGGCCACACAGATACGCAGTATTTT.

This sequence joins TRBV9 and TRBJ2-3; D is perhaps TRBD2 (6 bases). The CDR3 length is 14 residues. CDR1 and CDR2 from the germline V gene are SGDLS and YYNGEE. With 3 bases removed from V and 4 bases from J, the gap between germline ends came to 12 bases. The CDR3 DNA follows: TGTGCCAGCAGCGACGACACGGGGGCAGATACGCAGTATTTT. It specifies CASSDDTGADTQYF.

The rearrangement links TRBV21-1 to TRBJ2-4; TRBD2 is taken as the D call from the table, unchecked against the DNA. TRBV21-1 is a listed pseudogene. CDR3 length equals 17 residues. The CDR3 region has the DNA TGTGCCAGCAGCAAAGACGTAGCGGGCAGAGCCAAAAACATTCAGTACTTC. It yields the protein CASSKDVAGRAKNIQYF.